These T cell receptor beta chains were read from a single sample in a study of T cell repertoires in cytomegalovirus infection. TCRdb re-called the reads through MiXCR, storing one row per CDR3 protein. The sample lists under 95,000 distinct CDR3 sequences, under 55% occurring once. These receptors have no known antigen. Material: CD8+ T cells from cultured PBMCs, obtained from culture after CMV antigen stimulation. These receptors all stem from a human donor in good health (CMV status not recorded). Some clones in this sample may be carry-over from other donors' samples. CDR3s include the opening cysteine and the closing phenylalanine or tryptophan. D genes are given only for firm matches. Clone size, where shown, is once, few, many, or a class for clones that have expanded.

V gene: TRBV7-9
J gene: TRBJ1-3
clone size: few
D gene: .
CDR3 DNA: TGTGCCAGCAGCTTTTACAGGGACTCTGGAAACACCATATATTTT
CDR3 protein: CASSFYRDSGNTIYF

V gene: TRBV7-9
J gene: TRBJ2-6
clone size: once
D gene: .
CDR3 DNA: TGTGCCAGCAGCTTATCCCCGACCGGGGCCAACGTCCTGACTTTC
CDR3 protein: CASSLSPTGANVLTF

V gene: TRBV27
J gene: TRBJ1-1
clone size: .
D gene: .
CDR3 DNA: TGTGCCAGCACCAAAGTCGGGGGCAGGGGCCCCAGAACTGAAGCTTTCTTT
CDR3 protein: CASTKVGGRGPRTEAFF

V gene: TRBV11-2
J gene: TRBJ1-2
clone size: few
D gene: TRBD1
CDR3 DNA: TGTGCCAGCAGCGCCTGGGGTCACAGGGGGCTTGGCTATGGCTACACCTTC
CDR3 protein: CASSAWGHRGLGYGYTF

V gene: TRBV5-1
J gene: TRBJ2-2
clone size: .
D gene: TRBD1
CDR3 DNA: TGCGCCAGCAGCCTTGGACAGGGGTTCACCGGGGAGCTGTTTTTT
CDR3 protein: CASSLGQGFTGELFF

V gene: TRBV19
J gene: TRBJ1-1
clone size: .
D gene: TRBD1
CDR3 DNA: TGTGCCAGTAGCAGGGGGCGCGGAAACACTGAAGCTTTCTTT
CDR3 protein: CASSRGRGNTEAFF

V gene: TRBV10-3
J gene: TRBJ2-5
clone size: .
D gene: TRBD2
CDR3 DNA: TGTGCCATCAGTGCCCCCCCCGCGGGGGGCCTCCTGGAGACCCAGTACTTC
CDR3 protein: CAISAPPAGGLLETQYF

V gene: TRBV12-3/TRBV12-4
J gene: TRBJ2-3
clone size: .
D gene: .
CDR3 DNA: TGTGCCAGCACCTCGGGGCTAGGAGGCACAGATACGCAGTATTTT
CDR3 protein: CASTSGLGGTDTQYF

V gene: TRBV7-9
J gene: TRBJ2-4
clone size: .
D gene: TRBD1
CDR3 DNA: TGTGCCAGCAGCCCCACAGGGGTTAACATTCAGTACTTC
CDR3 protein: CASSPTGVNIQYF

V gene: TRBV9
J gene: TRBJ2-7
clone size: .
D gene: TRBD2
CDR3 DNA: TGTGCCAGCAGCGTAGATTGGGAGGGAAAGGTCAACGAGCAGTACTTC
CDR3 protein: CASSVDWEGKVNEQYF

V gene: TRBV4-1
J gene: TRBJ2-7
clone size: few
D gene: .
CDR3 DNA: TGCGCCAGCAGCCCCCTGAGCGTAAGCTCCTACGAGCAGTACTTC
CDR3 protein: CASSPLSVSSYEQYF

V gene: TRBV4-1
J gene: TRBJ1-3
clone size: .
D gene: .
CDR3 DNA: TGCGCCAGCAGCTCCTTTGCCTCAGTCGTCTCTGGAAACACCATATATTTT
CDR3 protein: CASSSFASVVSGNTIYF

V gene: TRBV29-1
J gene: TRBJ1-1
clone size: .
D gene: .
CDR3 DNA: TGCAGCGTCCCTACCAGGAACACTGAAGCTTTCTTT
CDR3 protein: CSVPTRNTEAFF

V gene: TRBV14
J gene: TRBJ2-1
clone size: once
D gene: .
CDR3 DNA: TGTGCCAGTTCCGGGAACCAGGCGCAGTTCTTC
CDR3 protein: CASSGNQAQFF

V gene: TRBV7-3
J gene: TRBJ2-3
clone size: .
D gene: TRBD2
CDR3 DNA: TGTGCCAGCAGCCTTCCAATTAGCGGGGGGCGCACAGATACGCAGTATTTT
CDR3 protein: CASSLPISGGRTDTQYF

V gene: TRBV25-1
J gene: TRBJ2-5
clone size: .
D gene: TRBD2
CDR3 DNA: TGTGCCAGCAGTGACTCGCTAGCGGGGTTCGAGACCCAGTACTTC
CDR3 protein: CASSDSLAGFETQYF

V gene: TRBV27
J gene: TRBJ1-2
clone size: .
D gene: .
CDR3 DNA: TGTGCCAGCAGTCCTCCGGAATTCTATGGCTACACCTTC
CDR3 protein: CASSPPEFYGYTF

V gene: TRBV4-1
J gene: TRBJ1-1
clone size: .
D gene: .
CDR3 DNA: TGCGCCAGCAGCCAAGATTGGACTGTGAACACTGAAGCTTTCTTT
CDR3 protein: CASSQDWTVNTEAFF

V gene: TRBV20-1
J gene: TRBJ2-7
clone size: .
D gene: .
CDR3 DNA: TGCAGTGCTAGCGGGGGACGCTCCTACGAGCAGTACTTC
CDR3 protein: CSASGGRSYEQYF

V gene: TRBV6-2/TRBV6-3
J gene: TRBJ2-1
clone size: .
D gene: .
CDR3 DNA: TGTGCCAGCAGTTACCCGTTGGGGGATGAGCAGTTCTTC
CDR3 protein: CASSYPLGDEQFF

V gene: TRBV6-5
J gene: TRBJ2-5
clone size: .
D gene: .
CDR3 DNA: TGTGCCAGCAGTTCCCCCTTGGAGGAGAATCGAGAGACCCAGTACTTC
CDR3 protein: CASSSPLEENRETQYF

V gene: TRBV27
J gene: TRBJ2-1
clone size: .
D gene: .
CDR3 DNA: TGTGCCAGCAGTTTTGGCCCCTACAATGAGCAGTTCTTC
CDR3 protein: CASSFGPYNEQFF

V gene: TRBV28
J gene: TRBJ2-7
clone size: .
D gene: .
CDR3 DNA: TGTGCCAGCAGTTTATTTGACGGGAGTACTTACGAGCAGTACTTC
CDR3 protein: CASSLFDGSTYEQYF

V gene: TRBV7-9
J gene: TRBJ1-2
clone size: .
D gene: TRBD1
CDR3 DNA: TGTGCCAGCAGCCCGACAGGGTTCCCCTATGGCTACACCTTC
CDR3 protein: CASSPTGFPYGYTF

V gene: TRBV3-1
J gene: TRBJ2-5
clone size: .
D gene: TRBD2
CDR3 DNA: TGTGCCAGCAGCCAGGGCTCACAACGGGAGGCCCAAGAGACCCAGTACTTC
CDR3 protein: CASSQGSQREAQETQYF

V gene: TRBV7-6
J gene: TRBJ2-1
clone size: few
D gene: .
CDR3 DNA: TGTGCCAGCAGCTTAGAGGTAGCGGCCACCTACAATGAGCAGTTCTTC
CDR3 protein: CASSLEVAATYNEQFF

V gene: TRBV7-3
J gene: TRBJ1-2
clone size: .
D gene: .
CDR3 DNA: TGTGCCAGCAGCTATACAGGGTACTATGGCTACACCTTC
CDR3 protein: CASSYTGYYGYTF

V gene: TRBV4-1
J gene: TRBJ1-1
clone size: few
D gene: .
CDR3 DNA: TGCGCCAGCAGCCAAGACGAACGGATGAACACTGAAGCTTTCTTT
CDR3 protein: CASSQDERMNTEAFF

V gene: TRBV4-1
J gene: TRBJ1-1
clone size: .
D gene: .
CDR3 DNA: TGCGCCAGCAGCCCCCTGTCGTACACTGAAGCTTTCTTT
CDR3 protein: CASSPLSYTEAFF

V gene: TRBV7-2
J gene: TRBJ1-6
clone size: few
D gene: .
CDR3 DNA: TGTGCCAGCAGCTTAGCAACCGAGAGCGATTCACCCCTCCACTTT
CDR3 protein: CASSLATESDSPLHF

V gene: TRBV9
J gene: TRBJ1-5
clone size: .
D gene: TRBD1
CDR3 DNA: TGTGCCAGCAGCGCCACAGGGGATCAGCCCCAGCATTTT
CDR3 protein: CASSATGDQPQHF

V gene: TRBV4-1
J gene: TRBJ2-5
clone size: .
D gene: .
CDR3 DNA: TGCGCCAGCAGCCAAGGAGGGGAGGTTCCCAAAGAGACCCAGTACTTC
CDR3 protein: CASSQGGEVPKETQYF

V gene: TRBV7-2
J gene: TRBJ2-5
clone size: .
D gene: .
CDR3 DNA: TGTGCCAGCAGCTTAAACGCGATTCAAGAGACCCAGTACTTC
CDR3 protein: CASSLNAIQETQYF

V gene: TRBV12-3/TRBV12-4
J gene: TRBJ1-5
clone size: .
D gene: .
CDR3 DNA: TGTGCCAGCAGCCCAGCAGGGTTAAGCAATCAGCCCCAGCATTTT
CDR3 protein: CASSPAGLSNQPQHF

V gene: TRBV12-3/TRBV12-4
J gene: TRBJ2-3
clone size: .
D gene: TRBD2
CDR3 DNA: TGTGCCAGCAGTTCCGGGACTAGCGGGGGTTGGGATACGCAGTATTTT
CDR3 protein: CASSSGTSGGWDTQYF

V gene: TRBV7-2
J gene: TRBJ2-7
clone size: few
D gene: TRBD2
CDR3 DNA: TGTGCCAGCAGCGTCCTAGCGGGGAGCTCCTACGAGCAGTACTTC
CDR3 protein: CASSVLAGSSYEQYF

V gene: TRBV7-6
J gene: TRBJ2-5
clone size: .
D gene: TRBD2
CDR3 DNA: TGTGCCAGCAGCCCGTCGACTAGCGGGGGGGCGGCCCAAGAGACCCAGTACTTC
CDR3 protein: CASSPSTSGGAAQETQYF

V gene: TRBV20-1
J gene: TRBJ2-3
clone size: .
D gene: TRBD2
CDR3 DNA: TGCAGTGCTCAGCTTAGCGGGAGGGCGGCGTGGGCAGATACGCAGTATTTT
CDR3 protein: CSAQLSGRAAWADTQYF

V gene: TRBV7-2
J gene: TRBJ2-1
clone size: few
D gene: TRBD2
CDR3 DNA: TGTGCCAGCAGCTTAGCGCAACGGGGGGTCTACTACAATGAGCAGTTCTTC
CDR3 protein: CASSLAQRGVYYNEQFF

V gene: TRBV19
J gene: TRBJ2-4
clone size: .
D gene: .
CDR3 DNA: TGTGCCAGTACCGGGGACGGCATTCAGTACTTC
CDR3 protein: CASTGDGIQYF

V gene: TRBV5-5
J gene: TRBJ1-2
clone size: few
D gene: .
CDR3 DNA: TGTGCCAGCAGCTATGGGAACCCAGCCGCTAACTATGGCTACACCTTC
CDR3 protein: CASSYGNPAANYGYTF

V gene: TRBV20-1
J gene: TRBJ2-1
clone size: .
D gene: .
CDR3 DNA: TGCAGTGCTACGACCGGGACCACGATAGGCTACAATGAGCAGTTCTTC
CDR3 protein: CSATTGTTIGYNEQFF

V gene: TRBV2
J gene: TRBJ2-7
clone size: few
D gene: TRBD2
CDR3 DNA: TGTGCCAGCAGTGAACCGGGACTAAGATACGAGCAGTACTTC
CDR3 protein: CASSEPGLRYEQYF

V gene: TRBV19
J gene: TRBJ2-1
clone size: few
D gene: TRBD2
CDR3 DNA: TGTGCCAGTAGTATCTCGGGGGGTTCCCCAAGCTCCTACAATGAGCAGTTCTTC
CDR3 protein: CASSISGGSPSSYNEQFF

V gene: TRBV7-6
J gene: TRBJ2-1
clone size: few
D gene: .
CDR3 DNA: TGTGCCAGCAGCACCGAAAAAGGACGCTCCTACAATGAGCAGTTCTTC
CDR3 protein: CASSTEKGRSYNEQFF

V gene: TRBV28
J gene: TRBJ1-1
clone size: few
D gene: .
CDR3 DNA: TGTGCCAGCAGTTTCCCCGGGCCAACTATGAACACTGAAGCTTTCTTT
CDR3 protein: CASSFPGPTMNTEAFF

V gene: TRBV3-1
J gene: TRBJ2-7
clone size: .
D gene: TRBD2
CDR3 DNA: TGTGCCATCTCTAGCGGGAACTCCTACGAGCAGTACTTC
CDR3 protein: CAISSGNSYEQYF

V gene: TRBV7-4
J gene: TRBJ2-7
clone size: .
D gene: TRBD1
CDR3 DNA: TGTGCCAGCAGCTTTGCCGGGACAGGGGGCGACGAGCAGTACTTC
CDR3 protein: CASSFAGTGGDEQYF

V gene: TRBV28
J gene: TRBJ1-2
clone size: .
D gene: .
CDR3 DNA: TGTGCCAGCAGTTTGTTGGCCAACTATGGCTACACCTTC
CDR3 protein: CASSLLANYGYTF

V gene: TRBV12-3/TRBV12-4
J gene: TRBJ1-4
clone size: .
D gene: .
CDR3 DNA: TGTGCCAGCAGTTTGGATCTTAATGAAAAACTGTTTTTT
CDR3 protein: CASSLDLNEKLFF

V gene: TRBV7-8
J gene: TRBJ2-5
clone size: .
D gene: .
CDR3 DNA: TGTGCCAGCAGCCAGAAGATAGGAGGAACCTCCCAAGAGACCCAGTACTTC
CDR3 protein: CASSQKIGGTSQETQYF